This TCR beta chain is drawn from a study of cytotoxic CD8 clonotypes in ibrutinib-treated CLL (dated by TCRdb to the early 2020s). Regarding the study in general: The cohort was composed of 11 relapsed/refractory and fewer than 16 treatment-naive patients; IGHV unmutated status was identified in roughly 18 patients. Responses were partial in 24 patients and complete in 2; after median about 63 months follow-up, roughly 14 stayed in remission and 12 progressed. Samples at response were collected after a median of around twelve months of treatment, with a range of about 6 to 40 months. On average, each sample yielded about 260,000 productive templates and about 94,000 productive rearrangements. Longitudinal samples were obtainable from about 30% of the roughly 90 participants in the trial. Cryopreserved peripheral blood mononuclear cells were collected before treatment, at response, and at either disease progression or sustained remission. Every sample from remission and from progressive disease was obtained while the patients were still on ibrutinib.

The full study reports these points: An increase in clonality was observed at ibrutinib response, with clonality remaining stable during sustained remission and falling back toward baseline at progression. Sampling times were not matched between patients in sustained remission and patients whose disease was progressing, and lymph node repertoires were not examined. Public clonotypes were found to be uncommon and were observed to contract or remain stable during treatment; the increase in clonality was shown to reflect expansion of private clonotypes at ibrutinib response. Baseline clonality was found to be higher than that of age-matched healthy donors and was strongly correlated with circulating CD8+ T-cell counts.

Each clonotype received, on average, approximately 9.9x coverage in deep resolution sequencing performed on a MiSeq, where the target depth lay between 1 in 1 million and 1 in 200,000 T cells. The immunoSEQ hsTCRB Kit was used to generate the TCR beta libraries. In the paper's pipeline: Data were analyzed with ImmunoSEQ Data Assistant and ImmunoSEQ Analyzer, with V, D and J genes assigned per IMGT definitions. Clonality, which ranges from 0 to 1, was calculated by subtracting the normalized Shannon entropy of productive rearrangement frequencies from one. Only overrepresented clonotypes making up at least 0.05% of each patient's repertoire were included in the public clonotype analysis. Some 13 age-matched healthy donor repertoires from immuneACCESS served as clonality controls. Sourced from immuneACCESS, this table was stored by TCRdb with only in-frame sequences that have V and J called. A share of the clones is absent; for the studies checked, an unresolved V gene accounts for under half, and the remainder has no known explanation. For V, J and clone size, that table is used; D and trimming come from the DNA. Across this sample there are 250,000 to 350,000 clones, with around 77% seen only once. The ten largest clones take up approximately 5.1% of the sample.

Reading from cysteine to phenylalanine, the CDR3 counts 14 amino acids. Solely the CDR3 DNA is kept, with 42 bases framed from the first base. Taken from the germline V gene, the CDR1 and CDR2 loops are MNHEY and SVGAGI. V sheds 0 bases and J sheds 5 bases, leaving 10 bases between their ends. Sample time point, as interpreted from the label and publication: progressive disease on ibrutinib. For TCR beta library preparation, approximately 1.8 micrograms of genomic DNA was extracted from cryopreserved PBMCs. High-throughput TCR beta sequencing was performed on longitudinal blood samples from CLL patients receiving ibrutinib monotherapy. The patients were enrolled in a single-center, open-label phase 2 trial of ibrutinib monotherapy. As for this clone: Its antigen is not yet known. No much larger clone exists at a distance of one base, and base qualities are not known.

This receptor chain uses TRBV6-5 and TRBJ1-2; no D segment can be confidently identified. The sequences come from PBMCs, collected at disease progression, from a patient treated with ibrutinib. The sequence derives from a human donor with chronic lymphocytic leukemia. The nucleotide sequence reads TGTGCCAGCAGTTACTCGAGGGCTGGTTATGGCTACACCTTC. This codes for CASSYSRAGYGYTF.